Sequencing of this TCR beta chain was carried out in a study of naive and memory T cell subsets. Study-wide results and limits: In CD4 and CD8 cells, diversity dropped from naive through EMRA.

There are a few counts of this clonotype. The antigen is unknown. The beta constant-region primer was an equimolar mix of two oligonucleotides covering TRBC1 and TRBC2. Four rounds of PCR amplified the ligated cDNA using nested alpha and beta constant-region primers plus SP2. TCRdb re-called the UMI-ligation and nested PCR reads with MiXCR, one entry per CDR3 protein. The sample holds over 20,000 distinct CDR3 sequences, 7% to 10% seen once. From germline, CDR1 is SNHLY and CDR2 FYNNEI. J gave up 2 bases and V 7 bases, and 15 bases lay outside the gene matches. The CDR3 sequence is 17 residues long. This chain joins TRBV2 and TRBJ2-3; TRBD2 matches at 7 bases. The sample comprised central memory CD8+ T cells from blood. The sequence derives from a human donor in good health. CDR3 nucleotide sequence: TGTGCCAGCACATCGAACCTAGCGGAGACCCTCACAGATACGCAGTATTTT. Translation: CASTSNLAETLTDTQYF.